Shown below are 8 T cell receptor beta chains from a single sample sequenced in a study of cytomegalovirus exposure and HLA in healthy donors. This PCR relied on a set of 60 Vbeta primers and 13 Jbeta primers. The table came from immunoSEQ multiplex PCR; TCRdb's copy has only in-frame clones and leaves some out. The table lists approximately 220,000 clones, about 80% of them singletons. The sequenced sample was PBMCs. The receptors were sampled from a girl between 5 and 17 years old in good health and CMV-seronegative.

V gene TRBV2 combines with J gene TRBJ2-7; 12 bases match TRBD1. Germline-derived CDR1 and CDR2 are SNHLY and FYNNEI. V was pared by 7 bases and J by 3 bases, with 13 bases of the junction left unmatched. The CDR3 extends over 17 amino acids. The CDR3 nucleotides are TGTGCCAGCACCTCCCCCAATGGGGACAGGGGGCTCTACGAGCAGTACTTC. This encodes CASTSPNGDRGLYEQYF.

The chain couples TRBV4-3 to TRBJ1-2; 8 bases are shared with TRBD1. The CDR3 spans 13 residues. The germline gives CDR1 LGHNA, CDR2 YSLEER. The V segment lost 4 bases and the J segment 7 bases; nucleotides outside the gene matches: 5. The CDR3 loop is CASSLEQGGGYTF. The CDR3 DNA reads as TGCGCCAGCAGCCTAGAACAGGGGGGTGGCTACACCTTC.

V usage is TRBV6-1 and J usage is TRBJ1-5; the D gene is possibly TRBD1 (5 bases). Trimming stripped 0 bases from V and 3 bases from J, with 6 bases between. The germline V gene encodes CDR1 MNHNS and CDR2 SASEGT. The CDR3 is made up of 14 amino acids. The CDR3 sequence is CASSEAGHNQPQHF. CDR3 coding DNA: TGTGCCAGCAGTGAAGCAGGACACAATCAGCCCCAGCATTTT.

This clone occurred once. The chain is built from TRBV5-4 and TRBJ2-2; no clear D gene. Germline V gives CDR1 SGHNT, CDR2 YYREEE (reference sequence). CDR3 length: 14 amino acids. The V end lost 0 bases, the J end lost 1 base, and 4 bases lay between the germline ends. For the CDR3, the DNA is TGTGCCAGCAGCTTGGACAAGAACACCGGGGAGCTGTTTTTT. As protein: CASSLDKNTGELFF. Together with reference TRBV5-4 and TRBJ2-2, the CDR3 gives the full variable domain: ETGVTQSPTHLIKTRGQQVTLRCSSQSGHNTVSWYQQALGQGPQFIFQYYREEENGRGNFPPRFSGLQFPNYSSELNVNALELDDSALYLCASSLDKNTGELFFGEGSRLTVL.

This rearrangement joins TRBV27 to TRBJ2-5; TRBD2 matches at 15 bases. V trimming: 8 bases; J trimming: 3 bases; junction bases outside the gene matches: 4. The CDR3 is 15 amino acids. CDR1 and CDR2 (germline): MNHEY, SMNVEV (reference sequence). The CDR3 sequence is CASQGLAGGEETQYF. CDR3 nucleotides: TGTGCCAGCCAGGGACTAGCGGGGGGCGAAGAGACCCAGTACTTC.

The chain combines TRBV5-5 with TRBJ1-5, with D unclear. Germline assignment: CDR1 SGHKS and CDR2 YYEKEE (reference sequence). The CDR3 extends over 14 amino acids. V lost 0 bases, J lost 2 bases, and 6 bases lay in between. CDR3 coding DNA: TGTGCCAGCAGCTTGGGTTTAGGCAATCAGCCCCAGCATTTT. Translating it yields CASSLGLGNQPQHF.

This clone appeared once. The gene calls are TRBV4-2 and TRBJ2-7; D may be TRBD2 (6 bases). This CDR3 region has 15 residues. V was shortened by 0 bases and J by 2 bases, with 11 bases between the two germline ends. The germline CDR1 and CDR2 sequences are LGHNA and YNFKEQ. The CDR3 spells CASSQDRGSAYEQYF. The CDR3 coding sequence is TGTGCCAGCAGCCAAGATCGGGGGAGCGCCTACGAGCAGTACTTC.

J is TRBJ1-4 and V is TRBV7-3; D remains unclear. There are 15 residues in the CDR3. Looked up from germline, CDR1 is SGHTA and CDR2 is FQGTGA. V shed 2 bases and J shed 7 bases, with 14 bases lying between them. The CDR3 here is CASSLLGGRSEKLFF. CDR3 DNA: TGTGCCAGCAGCTTATTGGGAGGAAGAAGTGAAAAACTGTTTTTT. Variable domain in full (rest from reference TRBV7-3 and TRBJ1-4): GAGVSQTPSNKVTEKGKYVELRCDPISGHTALYWYRQSLGQGPEFLIYFQGTGAADDSGLPNDRFFAVRPEGSVSTLKIQRTERGDSAVYLCASSLLGGRSEKLFFGSGTQLSVL.